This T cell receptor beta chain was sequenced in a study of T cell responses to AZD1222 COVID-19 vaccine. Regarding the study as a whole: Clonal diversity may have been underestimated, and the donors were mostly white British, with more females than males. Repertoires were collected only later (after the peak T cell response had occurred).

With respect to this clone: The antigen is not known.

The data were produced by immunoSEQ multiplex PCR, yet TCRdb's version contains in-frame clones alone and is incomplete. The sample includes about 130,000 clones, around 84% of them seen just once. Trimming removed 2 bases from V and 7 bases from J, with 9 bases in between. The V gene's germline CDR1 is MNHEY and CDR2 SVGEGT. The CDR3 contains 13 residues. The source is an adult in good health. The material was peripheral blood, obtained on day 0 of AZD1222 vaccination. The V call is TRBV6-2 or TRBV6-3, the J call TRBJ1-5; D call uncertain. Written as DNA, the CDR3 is TGTGCCAGCAGTTACGCTGGGCGCCAGCCCCAGCATTTT. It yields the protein CASSYAGRQPQHF.